These 10 T cell receptor beta chains were sequenced from one sample in a study of OX40 agonist ivuxolimab in advanced cancers. TCRdb keeps only in-frame clones here, not all; method: immunoSEQ multiplex PCR. The sample holds roughly 100,000 clones, around nine tenths seen once. The source material was CD4+ or CD8+ T cells sorted from blood, sampled in a trial of the OX40 agonist ivuxolimab. The receptors derive from an adult with an advanced solid tumor such as melanoma, head and neck, liver or kidney cancer.

The chain carries TRBV19 and TRBJ2-2; D tentatively fits TRBD1 or TRBD2 (5 bases each). V was clipped by 7 bases and J by 6 bases, with 15 bases between them. The CDR3 has 14 residues. CDR1 and CDR2 from the germline V gene are LNHDA and SQIVND (reference sequence). In DNA, the CDR3 is TGTGCCAGTACTCCCACGAGGGGCCCCGGGGAGCTGTTTTTT. It codes for CASTPTRGPGELFF. The full variable domain, with the rest looked up from reference TRBV19 and TRBJ2-2, is DGGITQSPKYLFRKEGQNVTLSCEQNLNHDAMYWYRQDPGQGLRLIYYSQIVNDFQKGDIAEGYSVSREKKESFPLTVTSAQKNPTAFYLCASTPTRGPGELFFGEGSRLTVL.

As DNA, the CDR3 is TGTGCCAGCAGCTTGGTGACGCAGGGTACTGAAGCTTTCTTT. Protein: CASSLVTQGTEAFF. The chain combines TRBV5-6 with TRBJ1-1; possibly TRBD1 for D (5 bases). Germline V gene data show CDR1 as SGHDT and CDR2 as YYEEEE. V was clipped by 0 bases and J by 5 bases, with 11 bases between them. The CDR3 consists of 14 residues.

The chain has TRBV9 and TRBJ1-2; unclear D gene. CDR3 length equals 15 residues. Trimming pared 0 bases from V and 3 bases from J, leaving 12 bases between. CDR1 and CDR2 (germline): SGDLS, YYNGEE. This CDR3 reads CASSVATAADYGYTF. The CDR3 DNA reads TGTGCCAGCAGCGTAGCTACGGCGGCGGACTATGGCTACACCTTC.

The chain has TRBV11-2 and TRBJ2-3; D is possibly TRBD1 or TRBD2 (5 bases each). This CDR3 has 17 residues. V shed 5 bases and J shed 4 bases, with 22 bases lying between them. CDR1 is SGHAT, CDR2 FQNNGV, per germline. CDR3 loop: CASSRIKGTGSPDTQYF. In nucleotides, the CDR3 is TGTGCCAGCAGCCGTATTAAGGGGACGGGTTCACCAGATACGCAGTATTTT.

This chain's CDR3 is CASSLDGQGVINSPLHF. The CDR3 DNA reads TGTGCCAGCAGTTTAGACGGACAGGGGGTGATTAATTCACCCCTCCACTTT. The chain couples TRBV28 to TRBJ1-6; TRBD1 agrees at 10 bases. CDR1 and CDR2 (germline): MDHEN, SYDVKM. Trimming at V came to 2 bases and at J to 6 bases, leaving 7 bases not matched to a gene. This CDR3 spans 17 amino acids.

The chain employs TRBV15 and TRBJ1-2; no firm D call. CDR3 length: 13 amino acids. Germline CDR1 and CDR2: LNHNV and YYDKDF (reference sequence). The V end was cut by 3 bases, the J end by 8 bases, with 13 bases between. The DNA of the CDR3 is TGTGCCACCAGCAGGACGGGCCCCTGGGGCTACACCTTC. It is translated as CATSRTGPWGYTF. The full variable domain, in which reference TRBV15 and TRBJ1-2 provide the parts outside the CDR3, is DAMVIQNPRYQVTQFGKPVTLSCSQTLNHNVMYWYQQKSSQAPKLLFHYYDKDFNNEADTPDNFQSRRPNTSFCFLDIRSPGLGDTAMYLCATSRTGPWGYTFGSGTRLTVV.

This chain uses TRBV5-4 with TRBJ2-3; D gene unclear. The CDR3 consists of 15 residues. V was pared by 4 bases and J by 1 base, with 13 bases between. Germline-derived CDR1 and CDR2 are SGHNT and YYREEE (reference sequence). The CDR3 nucleotides read TGTGCCAGCAGCGTAGACCTAGGAGGCACAGATACGCAGTATTTT. This sequence encodes CASSVDLGGTDTQYF.

This rearrangement joins TRBV5-3 to TRBJ2-5; no clear D gene. TRBV5-3 is sorted into the ORF group, with uncertain function. The CDR3 length is 13 residues. Trimming removed 1 base from V and 4 bases from J, with 8 bases in between. The CDR3 DNA follows: TGTGCCAGAAGCTTGCCCCCGGGAGAGACCCAGTACTTC. Protein: CARSLPPGETQYF.

This chain uses TRBV15 with TRBJ2-1, with D possibly being TRBD2 (5 bases). Trimming took 1 base from V and 3 from J, leaving 13 bases between them. The V gene's germline CDR1 is LNHNV and CDR2 YYDKDF (reference sequence). This CDR3 is built from 16 residues. CDR3 sequence reads: CATSRGGSLSYNEQFF. CDR3 sequence (DNA): TGTGCCACCAGCAGAGGTGGGAGTCTGAGCTACAATGAGCAGTTCTTC.

The chain uses TRBV19 and TRBJ2-7, with D possibly TRBD1 on 5 matching bases. The V end was cut by 5 bases, the J end by 4 bases, with 18 bases between. Per germline, CDR1 LNHDA and CDR2 SQIVND (reference sequence). The CDR3 runs to 15 residues. The CDR3 here is CASSLQGGLDYEQYF. As DNA, the CDR3 is TGTGCCAGTAGTCTTCAGGGTGGCCTTGATTACGAGCAGTACTTC. The full variable domain, with the rest looked up from reference TRBV19 and TRBJ2-7, is DGGITQSPKYLFRKEGQNVTLSCEQNLNHDAMYWYRQDPGQGLRLIYYSQIVNDFQKGDIAEGYSVSREKKESFPLTVTSAQKNPTAFYLCASSLQGGLDYEQYFGPGTRLTVT.